The present TCR beta chain was sequenced within a study of cytomegalovirus exposure and HLA in healthy donors. Looked up from germline, CDR1 is SGHTA and CDR2 is FQGNSA. This CDR3 region has 15 residues. Between the trimmed V and J ends, which lost 5 bases and 5 bases, there was a span of 16 bases. 13 Jbeta primers and 60 Vbeta primers were used for the PCR. Clones were read by immunoSEQ multiplex PCR, and TCRdb kept only the in-frame ones, dropping some. The sample's table shows tens of thousands of clones. The TCR was taken from a middle-aged man in good health and CMV-seropositive. The specimen sequenced was PBMCs. The V gene is TRBV7-2, the J gene TRBJ2-1, with D possibly matching TRBD1 (5 bases). DNA for the CDR3: TGTGCCAGCAGCCAAGTCCAGGGTAGCCACAATGAGCAGTTCTTC. Its protein product is CASSQVQGSHNEQFF.